This T cell receptor (beta chain) was documented in a study of Ad26.COV2.S vaccination and SARS-CoV-2 variants. The treatment denotes: about 20 received Ad26.COV2.S at low or high dose, single or two shots; 5 received placebo; per-sample allocation not given. Collection of samples fell on day 63 after the first vaccine or placebo injection. Clones were sequenced by immunoSEQ multiplex PCR, and TCRdb holds only the in-frame ones, with some missing. The table lists about 320,000 clones, 85% of them singletons, with 2% to 2.5% in the top ten. This TCR was sampled from a person aged 18-65 years who received the Ad26.COV2.S COVID-19 vaccine or a placebo. Sequencing used peripheral blood, obtained in a trial of Ad26.COV2.S vaccine versus placebo.

The CDR3 spells CSVDVGRGTEAFF. DNA of the CDR3: TGCAGCGTTGATGTGGGTAGGGGCACTGAAGCTTTCTTT. V gene TRBV29-1 combines with J gene TRBJ1-1; D perhaps matches TRBD1 (5 bases). V was pared by 3 bases and J by 4 bases, with 12 bases between. The CDR3 loop spans 13 amino acids. Germline CDR1 SQVTM, CDR2 ANQGSEA.